One and the same sample provided the 6 T cell receptor beta chains below, sequenced in a study of T cell responses to AZD1222 COVID-19 vaccine. Produced via immunoSEQ multiplex PCR; TCRdb's table is partial and in-frame only. This sample yields around 120,000 clones, of which over 85% are seen a single time; 0.9% to 1.4% belongs to the top ten. Here the sequenced sample was peripheral blood, taken 28 days after the second AZD1222 dose. The receptors come from an adult who received the AZD1222 COVID-19 vaccine.

The chain joins TRBV6-5 to TRBJ1-1; D gene uncertain. The CDR3 contains 12 residues. Germline V lookup: CDR1 MNHEY, CDR2 SVGAGI. Trimming stripped 7 bases from V and 5 bases from J, with 11 bases between. This chain's CDR3 is CASKNTRTEAFF. CDR3 DNA sequence: TGTGCCAGCAAGAACACCAGGACTGAAGCTTTCTTT.

The CDR3 sequence: CAWSLQGAEEQYF. The CDR3 bases are TGTGCCTGGAGCCTACAGGGGGCGGAAGAGCAGTACTTC. This chain links TRBV30 with TRBJ2-7, with 9 bases that match TRBD1. The ends lost 3 bases at V and 7 bases at J; junction bases unmatched: 7. CDR3 length equals 13 residues. Germline V lookup: CDR1 GTSNPN, CDR2 SVGIG (reference sequence).

The chain uses TRBV11-2 and TRBJ2-3; 15 bases map to TRBD2. This CDR3 spans 17 amino acids. Trimming at V came to 5 bases and at J to 5 bases, leaving 8 bases not matched to a gene. The germline V gene encodes CDR1 SGHAT and CDR2 FQNNGV. The CDR3 sequence is CASSPGLAGGRGDTQYF. CDR3 nucleotides: TGTGCCAGCAGCCCTGGACTAGCGGGAGGGCGGGGAGATACGCAGTATTTT.

The chain employs TRBV27 and TRBJ1-5; 7 nucleotides match TRBD1. Trimming removed 2 bases from V and 11 bases from J; junction bases left unmatched: 6. Germline V gene data show CDR1 as MNHEY and CDR2 as SMNVEV (reference sequence). This CDR3 spans 13 amino acids. CDR3 in DNA: TGTGCCAGCAGTTTAGGTCAGGGGGGTACCCAGCATTTT. Its protein is CASSLGQGGTQHF.

The rearrangement links TRBV19 to TRBJ1-6; no reliable D call. The V gene lost 3 bases and the J gene lost 7 bases, with 10 bases spanning the gap. The CDR3 totals 14 residues. Germline V CDR1 and CDR2: LNHDA, SQIVND (reference sequence). CDR3 residues: CASSIGRTNSPLHF. The CDR3 DNA follows: TGTGCCAGTAGTATTGGACGGACGAATTCACCCCTCCACTTT.

The gene calls are TRBV4-2 and TRBJ2-3; 9 bases map to TRBD2. The germline V gene encodes CDR1 LGHNA and CDR2 YNFKEQ. The CDR3 consists of 18 residues. Losses at the gene ends were 1 base for V and 4 bases for J; bases not matched to a gene: 12. The CDR3 here is CASSQGTLAGVSADTQYF. The CDR3 DNA is TGTGCCAGCAGCCAAGGTACACTAGCGGGTGTTTCCGCAGATACGCAGTATTTT.